The sequence of this T cell receptor beta chain was determined in a study of blood T cells in healthy people across ages (dated by TCRdb to the mid-2010s). Regarding the research as a whole: In model experiments, template switching captured about one uniquely barcoded TCR beta cDNA molecule for every two T cells. Using deep sequencing normalized with unique cDNA molecular identifiers, the study measured how TCR beta repertoire diversity changes with age. The donors were divided into four age groups: young (average approximately 16 years), middle-aged (under 40), aged (about 62) and long-lived (about 84). To avoid experimental bias, donors of different ages were distributed randomly across sequencing lanes. For two donors (one aged 18 to 30 and one aged 80 or older), the study analyzed two additional independent replicas of 1 million unique cDNA reads from the same blood draw.

Donors were 39 systemically healthy Caucasian individuals from Russia aged roughly 6 to 100 years. Around 10 milliliters of peripheral blood were collected from each donor into EDTA-treated Vacutainer tubes. PBMCs were isolated by Ficoll-Paque density-gradient centrifugation, with at least 7 million obtained per sample. Total RNA was extracted from PBMCs with Trizol reagent, with at least 6 micrograms obtained per sample. For every donor, an aliquot of PBMCs went through flow cytometry to measure the percentages of naive CD45RAhigh/CD27high T cells. To prepare the library, 5' RACE was applied. The instrument was an Illumina HiSeq 2500. The second PCR ran for roughly 7 to 11 cycles and used a J-beta primer mix along with a sample-barcoded 5' primer. Each TCR beta cDNA molecule received a unique molecular identifier from a template-switch 5' adaptor carrying 12 random nucleotides. At least 3 million CDR3-containing paired-end reads were obtained from each sample. First-strand cDNA was synthesized from all RNA with the Mint cDNA synthesis kit, primed by a TRBC-specific oligonucleotide. Following uracil-DNA glycosylase treatment, all cDNA underwent a first 18-cycle PCR with the universal primers M1SS and BC2_uni_R. In the paper's pipeline: For normalization, 1 million high-quality reads, each with a distinct molecular identifier, were randomly selected from each sample. Instead of being binned into consensus sequences, reads that shared molecular identifiers were thrown out. MiTCR, with a Q25 quality threshold and the strictest error-elimination algorithm, was used for CDR3 identification, clonotype clustering and error correction. Lower-bound total TCR beta diversity was estimated with a nonparametric unseen species model using Euler transformation. TCRdb itself trimmed the public reads at Q25 with fastp, ran MiXCR and retained productive beta chains. Identical CDR3 proteins give one entry, which carries the most common genes and DNA. These V and J calls are TCRdb output, not the study's own analysis. A total of hundreds of thousands of distinct CDR3 sequences appear in this sample, around two fifths of them only once. In total, the top ten clones hold approximately 19% of the sample.

Beyond this particular receptor, the publication reports: Because donor CMV infection status was unknown, age-related changes in expanded clonotypes were potentially confounded. Conclusive comparison of naive and antigen-experienced compartments was prevented by the profiling of bulk unsorted PBMCs. Observed TCR beta diversity per million T cells fell roughly linearly with age, and a significant reduction was already apparent by age around 36. There was a strong correlation between observed TCR beta diversity and the percentage of naive T cells measured by flow cytometry. Estimates of total diversity from one million sequenced T cells were regarded as lower bounds and underestimates. Compared with the aged group, the long-lived group had more naive CD4+ T cells, fewer expanded clones and increased TCR diversity, suggesting age selection.

Trimming removed 5 bases from V and 3 bases from J, leaving 21 bases between the germline ends. From a lookup of the germline V gene, CDR1 and CDR2 are SQVTM and ANQGSEA. The CDR3 goes from the cysteine to the phenylalanine over 16 residues. Only the CDR3 part of the read is kept: 48 bases, read in frame from the first base. This clonotype was seen only a few times. Its target antigen remains unknown. No much larger clone exists at a distance of one base, and base qualities are not known. The rearrangement combines TRBV29-1 with TRBJ2-3; D gene: possibly TRBD1, on 6 matching bases. Sequencing was performed on blood. This clonotype was obtained from a man aged 60 to 75 in good health. The encoded CDR3 is CSVSTTGRFGTDTQYF. The nucleotides are TGCAGCGTTTCGACGACAGGCCGTTTTGGGACAGATACGCAGTATTTT.